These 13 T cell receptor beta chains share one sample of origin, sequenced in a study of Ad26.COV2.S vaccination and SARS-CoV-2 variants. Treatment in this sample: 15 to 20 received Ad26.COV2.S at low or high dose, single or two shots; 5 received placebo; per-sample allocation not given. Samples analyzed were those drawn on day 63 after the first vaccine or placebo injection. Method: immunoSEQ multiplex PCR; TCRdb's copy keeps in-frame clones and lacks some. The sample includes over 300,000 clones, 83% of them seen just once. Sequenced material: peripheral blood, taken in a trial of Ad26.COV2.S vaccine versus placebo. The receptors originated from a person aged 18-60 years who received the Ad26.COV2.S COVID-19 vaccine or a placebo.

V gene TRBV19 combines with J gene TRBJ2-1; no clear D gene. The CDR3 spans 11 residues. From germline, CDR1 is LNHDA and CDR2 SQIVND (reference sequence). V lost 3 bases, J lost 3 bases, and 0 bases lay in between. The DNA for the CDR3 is TGTGCCAGTAGTATCTACAATGAGCAGTTCTTC. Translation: CASSIYNEQFF.

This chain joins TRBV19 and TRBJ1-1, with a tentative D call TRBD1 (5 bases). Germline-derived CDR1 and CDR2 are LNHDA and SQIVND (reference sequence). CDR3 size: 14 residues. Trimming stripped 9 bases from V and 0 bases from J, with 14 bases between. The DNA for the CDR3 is TGTGCCAGAAGAGGCTGGGGGGTGAACACTGAAGCTTTCTTT. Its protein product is CARRGWGVNTEAFF.

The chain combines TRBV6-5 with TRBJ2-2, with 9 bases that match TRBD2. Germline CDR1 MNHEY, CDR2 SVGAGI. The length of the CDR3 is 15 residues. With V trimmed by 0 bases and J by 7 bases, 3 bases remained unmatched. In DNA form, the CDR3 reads TGTGCCAGCAGTTACTCCCCTAGCGGGGTCGGGGAGCTGTTTTTT. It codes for CASSYSPSGVGELFF.

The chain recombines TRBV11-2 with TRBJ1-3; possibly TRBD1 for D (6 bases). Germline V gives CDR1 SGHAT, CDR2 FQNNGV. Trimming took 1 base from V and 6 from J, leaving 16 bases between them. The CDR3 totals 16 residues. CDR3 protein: CASSLVMGQGLNTIYF. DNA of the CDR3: TGTGCCAGCAGCTTAGTCATGGGCCAGGGGTTAAACACCATATATTTT. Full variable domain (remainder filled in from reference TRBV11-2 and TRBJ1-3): EAGVAQSPRYKIIEKRQSVAFWCNPISGHATLYWYQQILGQGPKLLIQFQNNGVVDDSQLPKDRFSAERLKGVDSTLKIQPAKLEDSAVYLCASSLVMGQGLNTIYFGEGSWLTVV.

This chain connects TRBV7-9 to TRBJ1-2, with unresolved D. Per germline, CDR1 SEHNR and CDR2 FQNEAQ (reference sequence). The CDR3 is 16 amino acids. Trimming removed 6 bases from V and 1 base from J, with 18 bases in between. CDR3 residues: CASRPGTTLLNYGYTF. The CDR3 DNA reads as TGTGCCAGCAGACCCGGAACTACCCTCCTTAACTATGGCTACACCTTC.

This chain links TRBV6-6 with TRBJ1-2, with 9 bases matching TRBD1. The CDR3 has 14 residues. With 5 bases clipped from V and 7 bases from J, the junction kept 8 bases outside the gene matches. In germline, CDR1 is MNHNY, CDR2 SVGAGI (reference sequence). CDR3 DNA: TGTGCCAGCAGTGCGTTACAGGGGGCAGTTGGCTACACCTTC. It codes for CASSALQGAVGYTF.

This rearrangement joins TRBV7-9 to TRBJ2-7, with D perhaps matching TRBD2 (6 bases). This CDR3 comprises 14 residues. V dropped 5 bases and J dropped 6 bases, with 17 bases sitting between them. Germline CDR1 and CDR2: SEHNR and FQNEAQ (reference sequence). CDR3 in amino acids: CASSPAGLGREQYF. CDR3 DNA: TGTGCCAGCAGCCCCGCGGGGTTGGGACGCGAGCAGTACTTC.

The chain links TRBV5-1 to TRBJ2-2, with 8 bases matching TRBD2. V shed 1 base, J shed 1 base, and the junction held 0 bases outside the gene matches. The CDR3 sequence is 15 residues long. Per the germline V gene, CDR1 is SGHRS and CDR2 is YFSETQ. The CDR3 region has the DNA TGCGCCAGCAGCTTGACTAGCGGGAACACCGGGGAGCTGTTTTTT. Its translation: CASSLTSGNTGELFF.

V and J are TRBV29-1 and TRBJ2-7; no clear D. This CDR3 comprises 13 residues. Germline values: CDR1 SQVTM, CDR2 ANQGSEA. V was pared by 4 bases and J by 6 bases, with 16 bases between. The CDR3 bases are TGCAGCGTTGTATCTCCAAACAGCGCCGAGCAGTACTTC. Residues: CSVVSPNSAEQYF.

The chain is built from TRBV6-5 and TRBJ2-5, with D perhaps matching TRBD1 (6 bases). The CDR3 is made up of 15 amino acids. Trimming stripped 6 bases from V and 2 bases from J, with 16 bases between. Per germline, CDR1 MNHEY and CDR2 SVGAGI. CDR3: CASSRNRDLQETQYF. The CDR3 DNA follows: TGTGCCAGCAGCAGAAACAGGGACCTTCAAGAGACCCAGTACTTC.

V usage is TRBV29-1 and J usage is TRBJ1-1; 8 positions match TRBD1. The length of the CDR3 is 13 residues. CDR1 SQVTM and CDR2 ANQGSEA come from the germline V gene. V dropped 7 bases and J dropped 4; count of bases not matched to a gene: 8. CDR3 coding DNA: TGCAGCGCCCTCGCAGGGGGCCTCACTGAAGCTTTCTTT. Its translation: CSALAGGLTEAFF.

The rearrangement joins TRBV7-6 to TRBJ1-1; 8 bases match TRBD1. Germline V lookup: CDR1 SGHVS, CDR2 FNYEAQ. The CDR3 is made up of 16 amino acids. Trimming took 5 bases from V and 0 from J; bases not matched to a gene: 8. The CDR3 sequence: CASSTPTGAMNTEAFF. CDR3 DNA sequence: TGTGCCAGCAGCACCCCGACAGGGGCGATGAACACTGAAGCTTTCTTT.

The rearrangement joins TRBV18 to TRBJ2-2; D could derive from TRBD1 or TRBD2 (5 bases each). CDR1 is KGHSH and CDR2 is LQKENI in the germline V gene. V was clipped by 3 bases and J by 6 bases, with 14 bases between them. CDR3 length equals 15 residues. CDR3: CASSPLEGRAGELFF. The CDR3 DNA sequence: TGTGCCAGCTCACCGCTCGAGGGGCGTGCCGGGGAGCTGTTTTTT.